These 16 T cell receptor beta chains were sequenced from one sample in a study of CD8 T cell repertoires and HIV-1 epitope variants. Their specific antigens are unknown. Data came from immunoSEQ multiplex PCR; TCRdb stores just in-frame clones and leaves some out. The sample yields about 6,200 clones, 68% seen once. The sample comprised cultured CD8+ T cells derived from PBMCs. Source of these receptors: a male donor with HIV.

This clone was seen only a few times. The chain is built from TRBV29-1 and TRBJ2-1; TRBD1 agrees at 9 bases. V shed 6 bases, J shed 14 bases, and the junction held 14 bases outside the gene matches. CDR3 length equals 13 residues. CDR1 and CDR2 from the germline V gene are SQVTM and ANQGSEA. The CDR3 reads CSVIGQGLWEKFF. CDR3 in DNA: TGCAGCGTGATAGGACAGGGGCTTTGGGAAAAGTTCTTC.

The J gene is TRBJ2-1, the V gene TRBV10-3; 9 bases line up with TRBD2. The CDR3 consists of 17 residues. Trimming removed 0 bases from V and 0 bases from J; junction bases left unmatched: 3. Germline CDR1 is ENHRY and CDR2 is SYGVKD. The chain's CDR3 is CAISESGLASSYNEQFF. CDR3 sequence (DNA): TGTGCCATCAGTGAGTCAGGACTAGCGAGCTCCTACAATGAGCAGTTCTTC.

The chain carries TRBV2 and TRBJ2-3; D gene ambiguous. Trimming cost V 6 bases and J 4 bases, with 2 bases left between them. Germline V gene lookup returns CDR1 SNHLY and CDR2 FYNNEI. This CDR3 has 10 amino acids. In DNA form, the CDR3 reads TGTGCCAGCAGATCAGATACGCAGTATTTT. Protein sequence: CASRSDTQYF.

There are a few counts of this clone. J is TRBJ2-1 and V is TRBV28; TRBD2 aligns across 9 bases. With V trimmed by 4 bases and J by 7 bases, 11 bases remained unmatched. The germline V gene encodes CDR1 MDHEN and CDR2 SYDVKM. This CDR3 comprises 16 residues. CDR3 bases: TGTGCCAGCAGTTCAGGAGCGGGAGGTACTTGGAATGAGCAGTTCTTC. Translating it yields CASSSGAGGTWNEQFF.

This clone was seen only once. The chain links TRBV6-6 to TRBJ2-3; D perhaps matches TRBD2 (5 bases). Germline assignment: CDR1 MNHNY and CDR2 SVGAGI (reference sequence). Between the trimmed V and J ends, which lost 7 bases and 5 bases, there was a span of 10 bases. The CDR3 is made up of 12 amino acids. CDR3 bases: TGTGCCAGCACGACGGGGATAGATACGCAGTATTTT. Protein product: CASTTGIDTQYF.

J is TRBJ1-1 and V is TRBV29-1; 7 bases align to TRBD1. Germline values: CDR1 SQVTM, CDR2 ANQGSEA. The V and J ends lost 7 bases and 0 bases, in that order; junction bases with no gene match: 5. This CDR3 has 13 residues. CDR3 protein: CSARGQMNTEAFF. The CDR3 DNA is TGCAGCGCCAGGGGACAGATGAACACTGAAGCTTTCTTT.

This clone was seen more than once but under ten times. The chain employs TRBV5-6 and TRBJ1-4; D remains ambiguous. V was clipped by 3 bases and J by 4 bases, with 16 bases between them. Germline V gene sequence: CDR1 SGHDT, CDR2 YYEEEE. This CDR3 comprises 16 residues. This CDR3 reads CASSSQLWESNEKLFF. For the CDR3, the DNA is TGTGCCAGCAGCTCGCAATTGTGGGAGAGTAATGAAAAACTGTTTTTT.

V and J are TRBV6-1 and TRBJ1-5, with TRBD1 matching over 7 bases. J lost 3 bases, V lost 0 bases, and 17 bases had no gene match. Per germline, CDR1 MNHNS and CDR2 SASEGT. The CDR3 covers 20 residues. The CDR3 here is CASSEALRWRGGQINQPQHF. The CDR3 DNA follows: TGTGCCAGCAGTGAAGCGCTTCGGTGGCGGGGGGGACAGATCAATCAGCCCCAGCATTTT.

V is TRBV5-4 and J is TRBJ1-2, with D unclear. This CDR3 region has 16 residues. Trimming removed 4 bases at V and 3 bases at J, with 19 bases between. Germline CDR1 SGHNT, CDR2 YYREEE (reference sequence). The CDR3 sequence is CASSPWPVELDYGYTF. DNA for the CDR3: TGTGCCAGCAGCCCTTGGCCGGTAGAATTGGACTATGGCTACACCTTC.

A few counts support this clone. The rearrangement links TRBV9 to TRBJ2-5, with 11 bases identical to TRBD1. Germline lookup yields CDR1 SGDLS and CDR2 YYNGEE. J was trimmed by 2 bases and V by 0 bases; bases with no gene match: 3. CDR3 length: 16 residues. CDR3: CASSVEDRGHQETQYF. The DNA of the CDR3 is TGTGCCAGCAGCGTAGAGGACAGGGGGCATCAAGAGACCCAGTACTTC.

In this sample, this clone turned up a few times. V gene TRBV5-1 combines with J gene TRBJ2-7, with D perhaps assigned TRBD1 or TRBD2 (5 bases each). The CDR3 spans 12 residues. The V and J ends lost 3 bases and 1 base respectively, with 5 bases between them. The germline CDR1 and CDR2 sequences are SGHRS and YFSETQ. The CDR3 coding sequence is TGCGCCAGCAGCTGGGGGTCCTACGAGCAGTACTTC. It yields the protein CASSWGSYEQYF.

The CDR3 nucleotides are TGTGCCAGCAGCGTAACAGGGGGGGAAGAGACCCAGTACTTC. It yields the protein CASSVTGGEETQYF. This chain joins TRBV7-4 and TRBJ2-5; D possibly corresponds to TRBD1 (8 bases). The CDR3 is 14 residues long. CDR1 is SGHVT and CDR2 is SQSDAQ in the germline V gene. The V gene lost 5 bases and the J gene lost 3 bases, with 13 bases spanning the gap.

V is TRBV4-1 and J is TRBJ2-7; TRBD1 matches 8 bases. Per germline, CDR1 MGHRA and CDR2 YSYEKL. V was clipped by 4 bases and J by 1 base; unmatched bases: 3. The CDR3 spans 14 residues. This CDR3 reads CASSLGTGSYEQYF. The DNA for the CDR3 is TGCGCCAGCAGCCTGGGGACAGGTTCCTACGAGCAGTACTTC.

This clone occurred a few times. The CDR3 spells CASSRWDTPNEQFF. In DNA form, the CDR3 reads TGTGCCAGCAGCCGGTGGGACACCCCCAATGAGCAGTTCTTC. The chain joins TRBV7-8 to TRBJ2-1; D might be TRBD1 (6 bases). Germline V gene lookup returns CDR1 SGHVS and CDR2 FQNEAQ. V lost 5 bases, J lost 6 bases, and 14 bases lay in between. The CDR3 loop spans 14 amino acids.

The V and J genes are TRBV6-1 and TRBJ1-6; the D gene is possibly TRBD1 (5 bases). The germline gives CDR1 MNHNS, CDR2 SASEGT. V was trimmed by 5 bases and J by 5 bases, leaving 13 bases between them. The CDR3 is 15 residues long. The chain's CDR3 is CASSRQPKDNSPLHF. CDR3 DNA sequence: TGTGCCAGCAGTCGACAGCCGAAGGATAATTCACCCCTCCACTTT.

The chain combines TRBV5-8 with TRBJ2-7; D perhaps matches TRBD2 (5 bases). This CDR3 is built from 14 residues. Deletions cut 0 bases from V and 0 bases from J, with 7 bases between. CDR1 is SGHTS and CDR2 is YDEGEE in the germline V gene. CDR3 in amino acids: CASSLGGPSYEQYF. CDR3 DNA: TGTGCCAGCAGCTTGGGCGGGCCCTCCTACGAGCAGTACTTC.